The next 20 T cell receptor beta chains were all read from a single sample in a study of healthy donors' naive CD4 and CD8 T cells. Each TCR library used roughly 490 ng of total RNA and a linear amplification protocol. TCRdb analysed the reads with MiXCR anew, one entry per CDR3 protein. The table records 180,000 or so distinct CDR3 sequences, nearly 75% of them present only once. Sequenced: naive CD4+ and CD8+ T cells sorted from blood, pooled from several donors. Receptors originate from a pool of human donors in good health; the sample pools cells from several healthy donors.

As for this clonotype: The junction departs from germline at one end; a sequencing error may be responsible. CDR3 DNA sequence: TGCAGTGCTGGAGATGCCTCGGGGCGGCAAGAGACCCAGTACTTC. This gives the protein CSAGDASGRQETQYF. V and J are TRBV20-1 and TRBJ2-5; TRBD1 or TRBD2 may be the D gene (5 bases each). Germline V gives CDR1 DFQATT, CDR2 SNEGSKA (reference sequence). The CDR3 length is 15 residues.

The rearrangement joins TRBV30 to TRBJ2-5, with D possibly being TRBD2 (6 bases). V was clipped by 4 bases and J by 6 bases, with 18 bases between them. CDR1 is GTSNPN, CDR2 SVGIG, per germline (reference sequence). This CDR3 spans 14 amino acids. This chain's CDR3 is CAWTSGTPYKTQYF. CDR3 nucleotide sequence: TGTGCCTGGACCTCCGGGACTCCTTACAAGACCCAGTACTTC.

The chain links TRBV30 to TRBJ2-3, with 9 bases fitting TRBD2. Germline CDR1 is GTSNPN and CDR2 is SVGIG (reference sequence). The V gene end was trimmed by 3 bases and the J gene end by 4 bases; junction bases not matched to a gene: 11. This CDR3 has 16 residues. The CDR3 loop reads CAWRNPRTSASDTQYF. Written as DNA, the CDR3 is TGTGCCTGGAGGAATCCCCGGACTAGCGCTTCAGATACGCAGTATTTT.

The chain is built from TRBV6-5 and TRBJ2-5; tentative D call: TRBD1 (5 bases). The ends were cut back, 7 bases at V and 2 bases at J, with 11 bases in the middle. The CDR3 is made up of 13 amino acids. In germline, CDR1 is MNHEY, CDR2 SVGAGI. This chain's CDR3 is CASTQGAQETQYF. CDR3 nucleotide sequence: TGTGCCAGCACCCAAGGGGCTCAAGAGACCCAGTACTTC.

The chain uses TRBV29-1 and TRBJ2-7, with 7 bases that match TRBD1. Germline CDR1 is SQVTM and CDR2 is ANQGSEA. J lost 2 bases, V lost 4 bases, and 8 bases had no gene match. The CDR3 totals 14 residues. CDR3 DNA sequence: TGCAGCGTTGCCCAAGGGACAGTTCCCTACGAGCAGTACTTC. Translation: CSVAQGTVPYEQYF.

This clonotype appeared a few times. The chain uses TRBV19 and TRBJ1-1, with a possible D match to TRBD1 (5 bases). The germline gives CDR1 LNHDA, CDR2 SQIVND (reference sequence). The CDR3 loop spans 17 amino acids. V lost 5 bases to trimming and J lost 5 bases, with 24 bases between them. The CDR3 sequence is CASSPMGPWGVMTEAFF. The CDR3 DNA follows: TGTGCCAGTAGTCCCATGGGACCGTGGGGTGTGATGACTGAAGCTTTCTTT.

This clonotype showed up just once. V gene TRBV20-1 combines with J gene TRBJ2-7, with 13 bases aligning to TRBD2. This CDR3 is built from 17 residues. CDR1 and CDR2 (germline): DFQATT, SNEGSKA (reference sequence). With V trimmed by 3 bases and J by 1 base, 9 bases remained unmatched. DNA of the CDR3: TGCAGTGCTAGTACTCTCCCGGGACTAGCGGGGTCCTACGAGCAGTACTTC. Protein product: CSASTLPGLAGSYEQYF.

The chain combines TRBV29-1 with TRBJ2-7; 10 bases agree with TRBD1. The CDR3 contains 15 residues. Trimming took 7 bases from V and 2 from J; bases not matched to a gene: 11. Per the germline V gene, CDR1 is SQVTM and CDR2 is ANQGSEA. CDR3 residues: CSAVAGTGDTYEQYF. The CDR3 DNA reads as TGCAGCGCCGTGGCCGGGACAGGGGATACCTACGAGCAGTACTTC.

The V call is TRBV11-2, the J call TRBJ2-5; the match to TRBD2 covers 10 bases. V was pared by 4 bases and J by 3 bases, with 8 bases of the junction left unmatched. The germline V gene has CDR1 SGHAT and CDR2 FQNNGV. This CDR3 has 16 amino acids. The CDR3, as DNA: TGTGCCAGCAGCTGGCGGTTGCTAGCGGGAGAAGAGACCCAGTACTTC. Translating gives CASSWRLLAGEETQYF.

The genes are TRBV5-1 and TRBJ2-4, with D possibly being TRBD1 (5 bases). The CDR3 sequence is 12 residues long. V dropped 3 bases and J dropped 8 bases, with 9 bases sitting between them. Germline V CDR1 and CDR2: SGHRS, YFSETQ. Written as DNA, the CDR3 is TGCGCCAGCAGCTCAGAAGGGGACATTCAGTACTTC. Residues: CASSSEGDIQYF. Drawing the rest from reference TRBV5-1 and TRBJ2-4, the complete variable domain is KAGVTQTPRYLIKTRGQQVTLSCSPISGHRSVSWYQQTPGQGLQFLFEYFSETQRNKGNFPGRFSGRQFSNSRSEMNVSTLELGDSALYLCASSSEGDIQYFGAGTRLSVL.

V gene TRBV29-1 combines with J gene TRBJ2-7; D is perhaps TRBD2 (5 bases). Germline CDR1 is SQVTM and CDR2 is ANQGSEA. V lost 1 base and J lost 0, with 19 bases in between. The CDR3 loop spans 17 amino acids. The CDR3 DNA is TGCAGCGTTGAAGGATTACGCGGAGGCCCCAGCTCCTACGAGCAGTACTTC. It yields the protein CSVEGLRGGPSSYEQYF.

This chain connects TRBV20-1 to TRBJ1-1; tentative D call: TRBD1 (6 bases). V was shortened by 3 bases and J by 3 bases, with 14 bases between the two germline ends. The CDR3 is 14 residues long. Germline V gives CDR1 DFQATT, CDR2 SNEGSKA (reference sequence). The CDR3 bases are TGCAGTGCTAGGGGCCTACAGGGTTACACTGAAGCTTTCTTT. Translated, it gives CSARGLQGYTEAFF.

This clonotype was recorded once. The chain joins TRBV6-5 to TRBJ1-5; possibly TRBD1 for D (6 bases). Germline V lookup: CDR1 MNHEY, CDR2 SVGAGI. The CDR3 runs to 15 residues. Trimming stripped 0 bases from V and 0 bases from J, with 6 bases between. The CDR3 DNA sequence: TGTGCCAGCAGTTACTCGGGACATAGCAATCAGCCCCAGCATTTT. Its translation: CASSYSGHSNQPQHF.

The CDR3 loop reads CAWSSSTGGTEAFF. CDR3 DNA sequence: TGTGCCTGGAGTTCCTCCACGGGGGGTACTGAAGCTTTCTTT. This chain joins TRBV30 and TRBJ1-1; maybe TRBD1 (5 bases). Germline CDR1 reads GTSNPN; CDR2 reads SVGIG (reference sequence). The V gene lost 2 bases and the J gene lost 5 bases, with 15 bases spanning the gap. There are 14 residues in the CDR3.

The chain carries TRBV5-6 and TRBJ1-1; possibly TRBD1 for D (5 bases). The V end was cut by 0 bases, the J end by 4 bases, with 10 bases between. Germline loops: CDR1 SGHDT, CDR2 YYEEEE. The CDR3 loop spans 14 amino acids. Here the CDR3 reads CASSLVWGSTEAFF. Here the CDR3 DNA reads TGTGCCAGCAGCTTGGTGTGGGGGAGCACTGAAGCTTTCTTT. The full variable domain, in which reference TRBV5-6 and TRBJ1-1 provide the parts outside the CDR3, is DAGVTQSPTHLIKTRGQQVTLRCSPKSGHDTVSWYQQALGQGPQFIFQYYEEEERQRGNFPDRFSGHQFPNYSSELNVNALLLGDSALYLCASSLVWGSTEAFFGQGTRLTVV.

This clonotype was found a few times. The rearrangement uses TRBV27 and TRBJ2-1; D uncertain. The V gene lost 8 bases and the J gene lost 0 bases, with 8 bases spanning the gap. Germline V gene lookup returns CDR1 MNHEY and CDR2 SMNVEV (reference sequence). The CDR3 is 13 amino acids. The CDR3 loop is CASGDSSYNEQFF. CDR3 in DNA: TGTGCCAGCGGGGATAGCTCCTACAATGAGCAGTTCTTC.

For the CDR3, the DNA is TGCGCCAGCAGCCAAGAGACAGGGGTGAACACTGAAGCTTTCTTT. Translating it yields CASSQETGVNTEAFF. The chain recombines TRBV4-3 with TRBJ1-1, with TRBD1 matching 8 bases. Germline V gives CDR1 LGHNA, CDR2 YSLEER. J lost 0 bases, V lost 0 bases, and 0 bases had no gene match. CDR3 length equals 15 residues.

This clonotype appeared a single time. The chain combines TRBV18 with TRBJ2-7, with unresolved D. V dropped 1 base and J dropped 0 bases, with 7 bases sitting between them. The CDR3 loop spans 14 amino acids. The germline V gene has CDR1 KGHSH and CDR2 LQKENI. CDR3 sequence reads: CASSPRAGSYEQYF. CDR3 DNA sequence: TGTGCCAGCTCACCACGGGCAGGCTCCTACGAGCAGTACTTC. The full variable domain, its missing parts supplied by reference TRBV18 and TRBJ2-7, is NAGVMQNPRHLVRRRGQEARLRCSPMKGHSHVYWYRQLPEEGLKFMVYLQKENIIDESGMPKERFSAEFPKEGPSILRIQQVVRGDSAAYFCASSPRAGSYEQYFGPGTRLTVT.

The chain employs TRBV19 and TRBJ2-7, with D maybe TRBD2 (6 bases). Trimming removed 6 bases at V and 3 bases at J, with 12 bases between. The CDR3 consists of 13 residues. Germline loops: CDR1 LNHDA, CDR2 SQIVND (reference sequence). The CDR3 DNA follows: TGTGCCAGTAGCTTCGGAGGGGTCTACGAGCAGTACTTC. Encoded protein: CASSFGGVYEQYF.

The chain uses TRBV6-5 and TRBJ1-2; D not certain. Germline CDR1 MNHEY, CDR2 SVGAGI. Between the trimmed V and J ends, which lost 6 bases and 2 bases, there was a span of 13 bases. CDR3 size: 14 residues. The CDR3 DNA is TGTGCCAGCAGGGCAACGGTGGTGAACTATGGCTACACCTTC. This encodes CASRATVVNYGYTF.